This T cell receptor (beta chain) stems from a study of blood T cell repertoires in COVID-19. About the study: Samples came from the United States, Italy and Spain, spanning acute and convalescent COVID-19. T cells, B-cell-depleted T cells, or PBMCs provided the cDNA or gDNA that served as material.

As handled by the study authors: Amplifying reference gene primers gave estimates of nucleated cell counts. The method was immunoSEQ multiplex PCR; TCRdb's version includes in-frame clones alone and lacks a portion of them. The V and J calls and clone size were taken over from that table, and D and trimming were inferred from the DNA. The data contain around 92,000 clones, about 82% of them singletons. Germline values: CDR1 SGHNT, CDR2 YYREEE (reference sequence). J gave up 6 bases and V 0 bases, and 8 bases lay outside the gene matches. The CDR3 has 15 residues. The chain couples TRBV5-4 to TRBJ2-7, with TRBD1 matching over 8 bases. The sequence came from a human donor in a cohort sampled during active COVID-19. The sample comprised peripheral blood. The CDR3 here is CASSLEMGTGSEQYF. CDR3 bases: TGTGCCAGCAGCTTGGAAATGGGGACAGGAAGCGAGCAGTACTTC.